This T cell receptor (beta chain) comes out of a study of blood T cells in healthy people across ages (dated by TCRdb to about 2015). In terms of the full investigation: In model experiments, template switching captured roughly one uniquely barcoded TCR beta cDNA molecule for every two T cells. The study measured age-related changes in TCR beta repertoire diversity using deep sequencing normalized with unique cDNA molecular identifiers. To avoid experimental bias, donors of different ages were spread randomly across the sequencing lanes. The donors were split into four age groups: young (average 16 years), middle-aged (39), aged (approximately 60) and long-lived (approximately 80). Using the same blood draw, the study looked at two additional independent replicas of 1 million unique cDNA reads for two donors, one aged 18 to 29 and the other aged 80 or older.

Libraries were built with 5' RACE. TCRdb lists the instrument as Illumina HiSeq 2500. The second PCR ran for roughly 6 to 11 cycles and used a J-beta primer mix along with a sample-barcoded 5' primer. A template-switch 5' adaptor carrying 12 random nucleotides introduced a unique molecular identifier onto each TCR beta cDNA molecule. Each sample yielded at least 2.5 million CDR3-containing paired-end reads. The Mint cDNA synthesis kit, primed by a TRBC-specific oligonucleotide, was used to synthesize first-strand cDNA from all RNA. Following uracil-DNA glycosylase treatment, all cDNA underwent a first 18-cycle PCR with the universal primers M1SS and BC2_uni_R. Regarding the original processing steps: Each sample was normalized by randomly selecting 1 million high-quality reads, each carrying a distinct molecular identifier. Reads with shared molecular identifiers were discarded instead of being binned into consensus sequences. MiTCR, set to a Q25 quality threshold and the strictest error-elimination algorithm, was used for CDR3 identification, clonotype clustering and error correction. A nonparametric unseen species model with Euler transformation was used to estimate lower-bound total TCR beta diversity. The public reads were quality trimmed at Q25 with fastp and then assembled into clones with MiXCR by TCRdb, keeping productive beta chains. Rows merge per CDR3 protein into single entries with the most common DNA and genes. These V and J calls originate from TCRdb's pipeline instead of the authors' own analysis. In all, the sample holds nearly 800,000 distinct CDR3 sequences, and approximately 60% of those were seen once. The ten largest clones add up to roughly 24% of the sample.

On this clonotype itself: The antigen it binds to is not known. Nothing much larger sits one base from this clone, and base qualities are not available.

The CDR3 runs 15 amino acids, cysteine and phenylalanine included. The DNA shown is the 45-base CDR3, in frame from base 1. V drops 6 bases and J drops 3 bases, leaving 19 bases in between. CDR1 and CDR2 were assigned from the germline V gene (reference sequence) as DFQATT and SNEGSKA. What the study reported, not specific to this receptor: Donor CMV infection status was unknown, potentially confounding age-related changes in expanded clonotypes. Estimates of total diversity based on one million sequenced T cells were regarded as lower bounds and as underestimates. There was a strong correlation between observed TCR beta diversity and the percentage of naive T cells measured by flow cytometry. Observed TCR beta diversity per million T cells fell roughly linearly with age, and a significant reduction was already apparent by age around 44. Compared with the aged group, the long-lived group had more naive CD4+ T cells, fewer expanded clones and increased TCR diversity, suggesting age selection. Bulk unsorted PBMC profiling prevented conclusive comparison of naive and antigen-experienced compartments.

The 39 donors, aged about 6 to 95 years, were systemically healthy Caucasian individuals from Russia. About 9.6 milliliters of peripheral blood were collected from each donor into EDTA-treated Vacutainer tubes. Ficoll-Paque density-gradient centrifugation was used to isolate PBMCs, with at least 6.5 million per sample. Trizol reagent was used to extract total RNA from the PBMCs, yielding at least 6 micrograms per sample. For every donor, an aliquot of PBMCs went through flow cytometry to measure the percentages of naive CD45RAhigh/CD27high T cells. Source material: blood. This sequence was found in a middle-aged man in good health. The chain couples TRBV20-1 to TRBJ2-3; D gene: possibly TRBD2, on 6 matching bases. The nucleotide sequence reads as follows: TGCAGTGCCCCCGCGCCGGGAGTGAGGACAGATACGCAGTATTTT. It is translated as CSAPAPGVRTDTQYF.